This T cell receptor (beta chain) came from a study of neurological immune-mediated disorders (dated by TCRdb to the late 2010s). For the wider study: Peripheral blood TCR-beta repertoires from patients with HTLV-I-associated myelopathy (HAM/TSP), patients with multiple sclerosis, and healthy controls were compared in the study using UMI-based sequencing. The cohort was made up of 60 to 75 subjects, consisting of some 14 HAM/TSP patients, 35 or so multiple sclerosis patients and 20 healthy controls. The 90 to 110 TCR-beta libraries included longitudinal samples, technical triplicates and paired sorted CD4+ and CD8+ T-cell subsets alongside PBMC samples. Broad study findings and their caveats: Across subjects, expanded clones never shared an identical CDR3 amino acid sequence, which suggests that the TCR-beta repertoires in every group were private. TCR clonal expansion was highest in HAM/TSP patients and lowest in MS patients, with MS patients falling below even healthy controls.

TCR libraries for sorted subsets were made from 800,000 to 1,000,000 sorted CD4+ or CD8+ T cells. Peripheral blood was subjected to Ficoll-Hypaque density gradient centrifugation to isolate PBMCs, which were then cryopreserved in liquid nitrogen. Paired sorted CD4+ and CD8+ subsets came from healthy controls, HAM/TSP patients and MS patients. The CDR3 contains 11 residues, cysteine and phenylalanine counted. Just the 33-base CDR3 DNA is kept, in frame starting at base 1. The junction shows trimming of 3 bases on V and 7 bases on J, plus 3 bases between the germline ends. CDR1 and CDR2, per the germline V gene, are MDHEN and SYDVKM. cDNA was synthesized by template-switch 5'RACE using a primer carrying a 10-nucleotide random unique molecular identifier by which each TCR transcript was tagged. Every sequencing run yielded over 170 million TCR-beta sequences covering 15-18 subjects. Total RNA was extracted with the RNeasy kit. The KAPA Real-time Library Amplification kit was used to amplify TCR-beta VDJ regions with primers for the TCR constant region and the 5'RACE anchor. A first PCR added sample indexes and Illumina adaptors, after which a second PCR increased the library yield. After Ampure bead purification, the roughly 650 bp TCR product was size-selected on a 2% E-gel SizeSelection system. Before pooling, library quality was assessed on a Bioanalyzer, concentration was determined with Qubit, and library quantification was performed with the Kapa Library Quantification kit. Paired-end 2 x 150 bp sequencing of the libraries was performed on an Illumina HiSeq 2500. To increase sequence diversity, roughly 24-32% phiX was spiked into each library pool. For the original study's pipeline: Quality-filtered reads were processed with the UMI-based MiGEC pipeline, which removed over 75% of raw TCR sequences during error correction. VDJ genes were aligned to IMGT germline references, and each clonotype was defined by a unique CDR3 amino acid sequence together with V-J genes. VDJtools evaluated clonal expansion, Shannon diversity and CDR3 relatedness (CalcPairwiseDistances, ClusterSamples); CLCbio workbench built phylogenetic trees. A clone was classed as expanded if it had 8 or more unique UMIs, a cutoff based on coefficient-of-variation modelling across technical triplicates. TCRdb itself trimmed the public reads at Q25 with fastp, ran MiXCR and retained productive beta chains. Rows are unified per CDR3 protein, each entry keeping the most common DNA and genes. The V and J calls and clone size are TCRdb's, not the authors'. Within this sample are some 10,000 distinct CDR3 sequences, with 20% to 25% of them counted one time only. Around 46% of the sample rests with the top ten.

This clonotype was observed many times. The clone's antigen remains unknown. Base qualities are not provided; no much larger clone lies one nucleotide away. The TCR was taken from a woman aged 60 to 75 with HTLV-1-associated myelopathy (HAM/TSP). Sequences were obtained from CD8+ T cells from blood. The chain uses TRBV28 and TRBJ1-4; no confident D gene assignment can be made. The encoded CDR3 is CASSFSEKLFF. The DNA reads TGTGCCAGCAGTTTCTCTGAAAAACTGTTTTTT.